This TCR beta chain was identified during a study of blood T cell repertoires in COVID-19. Background on the study: Whether acute or convalescent, the COVID-19 samples came from the United States, Italy and Spain. In each case, the material was cDNA or gDNA derived from T cells, B-cell-depleted T cells, or PBMCs.

In the source study's methods: Estimates of nucleated cell counts were drawn from the amplification of reference gene primers. Only in-frame clones appear in the TCRdb table, and some are missing; sequencing was by immunoSEQ multiplex PCR. That table furnishes V, J and clone size, whereas the DNA furnished D and trimming. There are some 200,000 clones in the sample; 70% to 90% occur only once, and over 7% lies in the top ten. The CDR3 loop spans 19 amino acids. Germline V CDR1 and CDR2: LGHDT, YNNKEL (reference sequence). The trim removed 1 base at V and 0 bases at J, leaving 6 bases unmatched. The chain employs TRBV3-1 (or the pseudogene TRBV3-2) and TRBJ2-3; 14 positions agree with TRBD2. This receptor was obtained from a woman older than 75 in a cohort sampled during active or convalescent COVID-19. Material: peripheral blood. The CDR3 spells CASSQGGLAGDYSTDTQYF. The CDR3 nucleotides read TGTGCCAGCAGCCAAGGGGGACTAGCGGGAGACTATAGCACAGATACGCAGTATTTT.